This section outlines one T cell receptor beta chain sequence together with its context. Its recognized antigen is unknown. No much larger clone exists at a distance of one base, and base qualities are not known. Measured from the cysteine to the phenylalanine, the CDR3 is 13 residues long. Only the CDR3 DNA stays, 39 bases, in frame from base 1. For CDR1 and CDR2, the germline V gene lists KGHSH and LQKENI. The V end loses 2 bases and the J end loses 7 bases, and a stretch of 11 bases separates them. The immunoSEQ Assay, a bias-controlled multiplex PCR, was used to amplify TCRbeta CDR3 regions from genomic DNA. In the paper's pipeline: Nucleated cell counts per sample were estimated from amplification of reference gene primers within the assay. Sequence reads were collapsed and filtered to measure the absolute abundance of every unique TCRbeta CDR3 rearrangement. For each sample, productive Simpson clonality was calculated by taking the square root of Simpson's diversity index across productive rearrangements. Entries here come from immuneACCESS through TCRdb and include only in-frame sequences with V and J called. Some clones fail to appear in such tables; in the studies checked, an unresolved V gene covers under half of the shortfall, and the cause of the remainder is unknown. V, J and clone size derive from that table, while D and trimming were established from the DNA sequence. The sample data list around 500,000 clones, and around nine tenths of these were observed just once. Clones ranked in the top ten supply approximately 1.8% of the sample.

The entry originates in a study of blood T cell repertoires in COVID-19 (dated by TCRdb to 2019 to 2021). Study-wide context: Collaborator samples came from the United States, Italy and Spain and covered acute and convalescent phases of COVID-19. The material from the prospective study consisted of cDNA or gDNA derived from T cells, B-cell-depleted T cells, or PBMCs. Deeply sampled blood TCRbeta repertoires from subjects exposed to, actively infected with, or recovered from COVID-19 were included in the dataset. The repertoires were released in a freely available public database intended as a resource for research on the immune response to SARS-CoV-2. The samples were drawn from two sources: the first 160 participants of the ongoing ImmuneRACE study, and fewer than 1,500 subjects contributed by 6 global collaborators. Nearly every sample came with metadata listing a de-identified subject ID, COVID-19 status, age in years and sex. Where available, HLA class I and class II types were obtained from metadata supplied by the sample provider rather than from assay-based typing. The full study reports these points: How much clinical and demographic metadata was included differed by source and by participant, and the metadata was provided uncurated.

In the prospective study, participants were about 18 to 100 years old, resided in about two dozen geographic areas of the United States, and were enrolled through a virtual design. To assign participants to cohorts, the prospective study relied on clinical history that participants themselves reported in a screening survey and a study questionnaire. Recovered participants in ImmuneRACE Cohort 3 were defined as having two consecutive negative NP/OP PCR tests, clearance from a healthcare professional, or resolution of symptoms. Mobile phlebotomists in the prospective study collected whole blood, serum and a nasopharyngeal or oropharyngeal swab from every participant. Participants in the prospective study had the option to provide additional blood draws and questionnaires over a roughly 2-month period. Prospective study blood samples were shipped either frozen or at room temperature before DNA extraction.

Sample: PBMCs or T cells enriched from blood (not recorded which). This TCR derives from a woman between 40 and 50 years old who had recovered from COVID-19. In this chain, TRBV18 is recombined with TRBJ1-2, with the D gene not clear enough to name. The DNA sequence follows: TGTGCCAGCTCACCAGCTGAGGGAAGTGGCTACACCTTC. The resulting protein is CASSPAEGSGYTF.